This TCR beta chain stems from a study of T-cell reconstitution after alpha-beta-depleted transplantation in children. In its sample, this clonotype was seen many times. The CDR3 covers 14 residues. The V gene end was trimmed by 5 bases and the J gene end by 3 bases; junction bases not matched to a gene: 4. Germline V gene data show CDR1 as PRHDT and CDR2 as FYEKMQ (reference sequence). Preparing the TCRbeta library involved the use of unique molecular identifiers. A single record per CDR3 protein comes from TCRdb applying MiXCR to the PCR reads. The table shows about 480,000 distinct CDR3 sequences, with under 15% occurring only once.

This clonotype originated in a human donor who donated a stem cell graft to a child with combined immunodeficiency. Sequenced material: PBMCs from the stem cell graft donor, taken from the stem cell graft. V gene TRBV13 combines with J gene TRBJ2-7; 10 bases map to TRBD2. CDR3 amino acids: CASSGRTSGYEQYF. CDR3 nucleotides: TGTGCCAGCAGCGGCAGGACTAGCGGCTACGAGCAGTACTTC.